This T cell receptor beta chain was recorded in a study of blood T cell repertoires in COVID-19. For the study at large: Nucleic acid was either cDNA or gDNA, and it came from T cells, B-cell-depleted T cells, or PBMCs.

Study processing details: For nucleated cells, counts were estimated from reference gene primer amplification. The protocol was immunoSEQ multiplex PCR, while the TCRdb copy is restricted to in-frame clones and leaves out a portion. The V and J calls and the clone size are those of that table, but D and trimming were determined from the DNA. The data hold 250,000 to 400,000 clones, with roughly 85% observed a single time. Researchers sorted participants into cohorts using their self-reported clinical history. The CDR3 has 15 residues. The V end lost 7 bases, the J end lost 5 bases, and 18 bases lay between the germline ends. CDR1 is MDHEN and CDR2 is SYDVKM in the germline V gene.

The sequencing sample was made of PBMCs or T cells enriched from blood (not recorded which). The rearrangement joins TRBV28 to TRBJ1-5; TRBD1 is a possible D gene (5 bases). This clonotype was sampled from a woman in her twenties or thirties who had been exposed to COVID-19. The CDR3 DNA follows: TGTGCCAGCACCCCCGCCGACAGTGTATATCAGCCCCAGCATTTT. It translates to CASTPADSVYQPQHF.